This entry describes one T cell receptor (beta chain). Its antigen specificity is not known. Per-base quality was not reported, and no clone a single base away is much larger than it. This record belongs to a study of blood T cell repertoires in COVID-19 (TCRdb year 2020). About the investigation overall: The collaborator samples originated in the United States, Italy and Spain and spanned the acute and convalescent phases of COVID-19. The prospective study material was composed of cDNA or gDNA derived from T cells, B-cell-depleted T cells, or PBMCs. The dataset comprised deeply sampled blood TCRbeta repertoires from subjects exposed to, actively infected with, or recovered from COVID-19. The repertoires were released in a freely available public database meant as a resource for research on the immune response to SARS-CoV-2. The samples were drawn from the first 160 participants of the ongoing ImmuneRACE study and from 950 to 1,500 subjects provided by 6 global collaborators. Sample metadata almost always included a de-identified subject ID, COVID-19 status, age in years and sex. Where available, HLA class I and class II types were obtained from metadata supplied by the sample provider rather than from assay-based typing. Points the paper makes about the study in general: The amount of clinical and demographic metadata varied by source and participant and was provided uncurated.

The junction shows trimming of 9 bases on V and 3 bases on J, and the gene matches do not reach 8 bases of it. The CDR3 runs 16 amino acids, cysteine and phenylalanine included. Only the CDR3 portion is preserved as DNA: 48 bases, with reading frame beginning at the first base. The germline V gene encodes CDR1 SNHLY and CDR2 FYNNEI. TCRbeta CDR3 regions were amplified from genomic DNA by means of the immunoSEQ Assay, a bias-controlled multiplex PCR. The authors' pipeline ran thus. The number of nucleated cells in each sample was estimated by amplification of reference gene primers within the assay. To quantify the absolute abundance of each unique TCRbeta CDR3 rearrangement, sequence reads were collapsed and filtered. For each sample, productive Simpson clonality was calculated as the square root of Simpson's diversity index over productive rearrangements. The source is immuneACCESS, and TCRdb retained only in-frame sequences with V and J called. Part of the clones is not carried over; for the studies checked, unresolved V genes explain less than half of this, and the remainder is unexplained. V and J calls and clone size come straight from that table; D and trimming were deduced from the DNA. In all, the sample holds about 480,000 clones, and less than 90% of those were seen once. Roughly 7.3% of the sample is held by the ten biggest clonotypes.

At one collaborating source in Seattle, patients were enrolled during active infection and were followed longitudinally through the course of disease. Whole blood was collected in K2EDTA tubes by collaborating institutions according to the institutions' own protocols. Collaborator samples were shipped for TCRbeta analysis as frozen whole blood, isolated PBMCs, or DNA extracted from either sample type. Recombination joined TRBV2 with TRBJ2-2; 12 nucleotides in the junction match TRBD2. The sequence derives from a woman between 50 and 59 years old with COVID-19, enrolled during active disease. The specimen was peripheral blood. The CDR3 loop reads CASTTSGGFDTGELFF. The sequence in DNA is TGTGCCAGTACGACTAGCGGGGGATTTGACACCGGGGAGCTGTTTTTT.